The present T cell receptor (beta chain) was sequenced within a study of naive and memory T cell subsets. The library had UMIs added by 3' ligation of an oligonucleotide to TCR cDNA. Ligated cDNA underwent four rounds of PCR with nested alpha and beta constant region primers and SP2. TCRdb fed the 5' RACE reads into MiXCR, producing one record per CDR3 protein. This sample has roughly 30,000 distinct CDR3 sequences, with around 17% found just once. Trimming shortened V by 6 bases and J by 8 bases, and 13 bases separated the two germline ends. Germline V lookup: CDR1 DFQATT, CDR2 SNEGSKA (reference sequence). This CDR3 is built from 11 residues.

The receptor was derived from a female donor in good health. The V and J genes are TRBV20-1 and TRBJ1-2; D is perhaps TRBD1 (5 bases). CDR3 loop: CSATGTGGYTF. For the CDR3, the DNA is TGCAGTGCAACTGGGACGGGCGGCTACACCTTC.